These 25 T cell receptor beta chains were sequenced from one sample in a study of T-cell memory formation after mild COVID-19. TCRdb reanalysed the 5' RACE reads using MiXCR and keeps one entry per CDR3 protein. The sample yields about 130,000 distinct CDR3 sequences, approximately 25% seen once. Sequencing was done on a sample of PBMCs or a T cell subset sorted from them (not recorded which). The receptors stem from an adult woman who had mild COVID-19 (a few samples of this study predate the infection). Cell type and time point are not known.

This clonotype was counted a few times. The rearrangement links TRBV6-6 to TRBJ2-7, with 7 bases that match TRBD1. Germline lookup yields CDR1 MNHNY and CDR2 SVGAGI (reference sequence). This CDR3 contains 16 residues. With 0 bases clipped from V and 3 bases from J, the junction kept 8 bases outside the gene matches. The CDR3 loop is CASSYSTGSPFYEQYF. The CDR3 nucleotides are TGTGCCAGCAGTTACTCGACAGGGAGCCCCTTCTACGAGCAGTACTTC.

J is TRBJ1-2 and V is TRBV5-1; 11 bases align to TRBD1. V was pared by 0 bases and J by 4 bases, with 5 bases of the junction left unmatched. Germline V CDR1 and CDR2: SGHRS, YFSETQ. CDR3 length: 16 residues. Here the CDR3 reads CASSLGTGGVSYGYTF. For the CDR3, the DNA is TGCGCCAGCAGCTTGGGGACAGGGGGCGTAAGCTATGGCTACACCTTC.

The chain combines TRBV29-1 with TRBJ2-7; 9 bases match TRBD1. Per germline, CDR1 SQVTM and CDR2 ANQGSEA. CDR3 length equals 13 residues. With V trimmed by 6 bases and J by 0 bases, 3 bases remained unmatched. CDR3 bases: TGCAGCGTGCAGACAGGGGGCTCCTACGAGCAGTACTTC. As protein: CSVQTGGSYEQYF.

About this clonotype: One junction end does not reproduce the germline sequence, and a read error may be involved. The V call is TRBV6-4, the J call TRBJ2-1; the D gene is possibly TRBD2 (5 bases). The CDR3 has 18 residues. CDR1 and CDR2 from the germline V gene are MRHNA and SNTAGT. CDR3 in DNA: TGTGACAGCAGTGACAAGTCAACCCCCCGGGGCTCCTACAATGAGCAGTTCTTC. Translating gives CDSSDKSTPRGSYNEQFF.

J is TRBJ2-5 and V is TRBV11-2, with 9 positions matching TRBD2. Unmatched junction bases numbered 6, after V lost 2 bases and J lost 5 bases. The CDR3 has 15 amino acids. Looked up from germline, CDR1 is SGHAT and CDR2 is FQNNGV. In nucleotides, the CDR3 is TGTGCCAGCAGCTTAAGGCCTAGCGGGGCGGAGACCCAGTACTTC. Translated, it gives CASSLRPSGAETQYF.

This clonotype was seen once. The V and J genes are TRBV7-2 and TRBJ1-1; TRBD1 might be the D (5 bases). CDR3 length: 15 residues. Germline V gene lookup returns CDR1 SGHTA and CDR2 FQGNSA. The germline V and J ends were trimmed by 1 base and 2 bases, with 11 bases remaining between them. Written as DNA, the CDR3 is TGTGCCAGCAGCTTAGTTGCCCAGGGTAACACTGAAGCTTTCTTT. Its translation: CASSLVAQGNTEAFF. The whole variable domain, filled in from reference TRBV7-2 and TRBJ1-1, reads GAGVSQSPSNKVTEKGKDVELRCDPISGHTALYWYRQSLGQGLEFLIYFQGNSAPDKSGLPSDRFSAERTGGSVSTLTIQRTQQEDSAVYLCASSLVAQGNTEAFFGQGTRLTVV.

This clonotype was detected a few times. The CDR3 sequence is CASSPSSSHQETQYF. For the CDR3, the DNA is TGTGCCAGCAGCCCGAGCTCGAGCCACCAAGAGACCCAGTACTTC. The rearrangement joins TRBV9 to TRBJ2-5; no firm D call. The CDR3 spans 15 residues. Between the trimmed V and J ends, which lost 4 bases and 0 bases, there was a span of 13 bases. Germline CDR1 reads SGDLS; CDR2 reads YYNGEE.

In this sample, this clonotype turned up a few times. J is TRBJ2-2 and V is TRBV6-5, with no clear D. Germline V gives CDR1 MNHEY, CDR2 SVGAGI. The CDR3 totals 13 residues. Between the trimmed V and J ends, which lost 5 bases and 6 bases, there was a span of 10 bases. As DNA, the CDR3 is TGTGCCAGCAGTCCTTTTACAGCCGGGGAGCTGTTTTTT. It translates to CASSPFTAGELFF.

V usage is TRBV19 and J usage is TRBJ2-7; D ambiguous. Trimming took 5 bases from V and 0 from J, leaving 17 bases between them. Germline CDR1 and CDR2: LNHDA and SQIVND (reference sequence). The CDR3 loop spans 16 amino acids. CDR3 bases: TGTGCCAGTAGTGCCTCAGGAGCCCCAAGCTCCTACGAGCAGTACTTC. It encodes CASSASGAPSSYEQYF.

The CDR3 sequence is CASSPRGSETQYF. DNA for the CDR3: TGCGCCAGCAGCCCTCGGGGGTCAGAGACCCAGTACTTC. The rearrangement uses TRBV4-1 and TRBJ2-5, with D possibly TRBD2 on 6 matching bases. The CDR3 is made up of 13 amino acids. V lost 4 bases, J lost 4 bases, and 10 bases lay in between. The V gene's germline CDR1 is MGHRA and CDR2 YSYEKL.

V usage is TRBV7-6 and J usage is TRBJ2-1; the D is unclear. From germline, CDR1 is SGHVS and CDR2 FNYEAQ. V was trimmed by 7 bases and J by 0 bases, leaving 13 bases between them. This CDR3 has 15 amino acids. The CDR3 DNA reads as TGTGCCAGCACCGCGACCGTTAGCTCCTACAATGAGCAGTTCTTC. This gives the protein CASTATVSSYNEQFF. Full variable domain (remainder filled in from reference TRBV7-6 and TRBJ2-1): GAGVSQSPRYKVTKRGQDVALRCDPISGHVSLYWYRQALGQGPEFLTYFNYEAQQDKSGLPNDRFSAERPEGSISTLTIQRTEQRDSAMYRCASTATVSSYNEQFFGPGTRLTVL.

The chain combines TRBV7-9 with TRBJ1-2; D unresolved. This CDR3 contains 13 residues. Trimming shortened V by 4 bases and J by 4 bases, and 10 bases separated the two germline ends. Per the germline V gene, CDR1 is SEHNR and CDR2 is FQNEAQ (reference sequence). The DNA for the CDR3 is TGTGCCAGCAGCTCCGGGATGGCCTATGGCTACACCTTC. This encodes CASSSGMAYGYTF.

The table lists this clonotype with a few counts. J is TRBJ2-1 and V is TRBV5-6; D remains ambiguous. This CDR3 is 14 amino acids long. CDR1 and CDR2 from the germline V gene are SGHDT and YYEEEE. V lost 6 bases, J lost 3 bases, and 13 bases lay in between. In DNA form, the CDR3 reads TGTGCCAGCACCCTAATGGGCAGCTACAATGAGCAGTTCTTC. It specifies CASTLMGSYNEQFF.

This rearrangement joins TRBV4-2 to TRBJ2-1, with 14 bases fitting TRBD2. Germline loops: CDR1 LGHNA, CDR2 YNFKEQ. The V segment lost 0 bases and the J segment 7 bases; nucleotides outside the gene matches: 8. This CDR3 spans 18 amino acids. CDR3 DNA: TGTGCCAGCAGCCAAGATGGGACTAGCGGGGGATCTCGGAATGAGCAGTTCTTC. It codes for CASSQDGTSGGSRNEQFF.

This clonotype was detected only a few times. The rearrangement links TRBV20-1 to TRBJ1-2, with D unresolved. The CDR3 length is 13 residues. V was cut by 5 bases and J by 0 bases, with 10 bases left in between. Germline V gene sequence: CDR1 DFQATT, CDR2 SNEGSKA (reference sequence). The DNA for the CDR3 is TGCAGTGCTCCCTTATCGGCTAACTATGGCTACACCTTC. Its translation: CSAPLSANYGYTF.

This clonotype was picked up a small number of times. J is TRBJ2-5 and V is TRBV20-1; no clear D. The V end lost 5 bases, the J end lost 5 bases, and 15 bases lay between the germline ends. In germline, CDR1 is DFQATT, CDR2 SNEGSKA (reference sequence). This CDR3 comprises 13 residues. The chain's CDR3 is CSAEVVLTETQYF. The CDR3 DNA follows: TGCAGTGCTGAGGTTGTGTTGACGGAGACCCAGTACTTC.

This clonotype was observed a handful of times. The chain is built from TRBV4-3 and TRBJ1-6; TRBD1 matches 7 bases. Trimming at V came to 0 bases and at J to 9 bases, leaving 8 bases not matched to a gene. The CDR3 totals 16 residues. Looked up from germline, CDR1 is LGHNA and CDR2 is YSLEER. CDR3 sequence reads: CASSQDWAGGGSPLHF. The DNA for the CDR3 is TGCGCCAGCAGCCAAGATTGGGCAGGGGGAGGTTCACCCCTCCACTTT.

V gene TRBV5-6 combines with J gene TRBJ2-5; D is possibly TRBD1 (6 bases). The CDR3 has 14 amino acids. Germline V CDR1 and CDR2: SGHDT, YYEEEE. V was cut by 2 bases and J by 1 base, with 9 bases left in between. In nucleotides, the CDR3 is TGTGCCAGCAGCTTTGGGACAATCCAAGAGACCCAGTACTTC. Amino acid sequence: CASSFGTIQETQYF.

CDR3 sequence reads: CASSGSQAKNIQYF. CDR3 sequence (DNA): TGTGCCAGCAGCGGGTCGCAGGCCAAAAACATTCAGTACTTC. This chain links TRBV7-9 with TRBJ2-4; D remains unclear. Trimming removed 5 bases at V and 1 base at J, with 9 bases between. CDR1 SEHNR and CDR2 FQNEAQ come from the germline V gene (reference sequence). The CDR3 runs 14 residues.

This clonotype turned up a few times. The chain is built from TRBV7-9 and TRBJ2-7, with 7 bases that match TRBD2. Germline V lookup: CDR1 SEHNR, CDR2 FQNEAQ (reference sequence). V was clipped by 2 bases and J by 2 bases; unmatched bases: 3. The CDR3 has 14 residues. This CDR3 is CASSLKGTTYEQYF. CDR3 nucleotide sequence: TGTGCCAGCAGCTTAAAGGGGACTACCTACGAGCAGTACTTC.

This rearrangement joins TRBV24-1 to TRBJ1-2; D may be TRBD1 (6 bases). The CDR3 spans 15 residues. Germline loops: CDR1 KGHDR, CDR2 SFDVKD. V shed 2 bases and J shed 4 bases, with 13 bases lying between them. CDR3 bases: TGTGCCACCAGTGATTCCACAGGGTTCAGCTATGGCTACACCTTC. Its protein is CATSDSTGFSYGYTF.

V is TRBV5-6 and J is TRBJ2-1; 9 nucleotides agree with TRBD1. The CDR3 runs 15 residues. The trim removed 3 bases at V and 8 bases at J, leaving 9 bases unmatched. The V gene's germline CDR1 is SGHDT and CDR2 YYEEEE. The CDR3 loop is CASSSRDRVTDEQFF. The CDR3 DNA sequence: TGTGCCAGCAGCTCCCGGGACAGGGTTACAGATGAGCAGTTCTTC.

V gene TRBV4-1 combines with J gene TRBJ2-7, with a tentative D call TRBD1 (5 bases). The CDR3 sequence is 15 residues long. Germline V CDR1 and CDR2: MGHRA, YSYEKL. Trimming took off 3 bases at V and 6 bases at J, with 18 bases between the two ends. CDR3 DNA sequence: TGCGCCAGCAGCCAGTTTCGGGCAGGGTCTAGCGAGCAGTACTTC. Protein: CASSQFRAGSSEQYF.

This clonotype was seen only once. The rearrangement uses TRBV7-6 and TRBJ1-3; D uncertain. Trimming removed 1 base from V and 2 bases from J, with 6 bases in between. The CDR3 has 14 residues. Looked up from germline, CDR1 is SGHVS and CDR2 is FNYEAQ. The CDR3 sequence: CASSLGGPGNTIYF. In DNA form, the CDR3 reads TGTGCCAGCAGCTTAGGTGGACCTGGAAACACCATATATTTT.

This clonotype was detected ten times or more. The chain links TRBV5-1 to TRBJ2-7; D remains unclear. In germline, CDR1 is SGHRS, CDR2 YFSETQ. V gave up 0 bases and J gave up 4 bases, with 8 bases separating them. The CDR3 length is 13 residues. Written as DNA, the CDR3 is TGCGCCAGCAGCTTGGCGACTGCTTACGAGCAGTACTTC. Its protein product is CASSLATAYEQYF.